The 10 T cell receptor beta chains below all came from one sample that was sequenced in a study of cytomegalovirus exposure and HLA in healthy donors (dated by TCRdb to 2016 to 2017). Libraries came from the immunoSEQ multiplex PCR assay. A mixture of 60 forward primers for TCR Vbeta segments and 13 reverse primers for TCR Jbeta segments was used in the multiplex PCR. The clones in this table, taken by TCRdb from immuneACCESS, are in-frame only. Not every clone is retained; where verified, under half of the shortfall comes from an unresolved V gene, and the cause of the rest is unknown. Counted in this sample were 100,000 or so clones; roughly 80% of them appeared once. Of the sample, about a tenth falls within the top ten clones. Sequences were obtained from PBMCs. Receptor source: a man in his thirties or forties in good health and CMV-seropositive.

This clone was found once. This chain uses TRBV29-1 with TRBJ2-3, with a weak D call TRBD1 (5 bases). CDR3 size: 15 residues. V was shortened by 0 bases and J by 10 bases, with 20 bases between the two germline ends. The germline V gene has CDR1 SQVTM and CDR2 ANQGSEA. CDR3 DNA: TGCAGCGTTGAAGAGGCGCCCTACAGGACCTACTCGCAGTATTTT. Encoded protein: CSVEEAPYRTYSQYF.

The chain links TRBV27 to TRBJ2-7; 7 nucleotides match TRBD1. The CDR3 spans 13 residues. After removal of 6 bases from V and 4 bases from J, the junction contained 6 bases not matched to a gene. Per germline, CDR1 MNHEY and CDR2 SMNVEV (reference sequence). The CDR3 protein is CASRNRGEYEQYF. CDR3 bases: TGTGCCAGCAGAAACAGGGGAGAATACGAGCAGTACTTC.

V and J are TRBV19 and TRBJ2-2; possible D gene TRBD1, 5 bases. Trimming pared 5 bases from V and 2 bases from J, leaving 9 bases between. The germline CDR1 and CDR2 sequences are LNHDA and SQIVND (reference sequence). CDR3 size: 14 residues. Written as DNA, the CDR3 is TGTGCCAGTAGTCGTCAGGGAAACACCGGGGAGCTGTTTTTT. Its translation is CASSRQGNTGELFF.

Remarks on this clone: Other DNA sequences within the sample encode an identical CDR3. The J gene is TRBJ2-5, the V gene TRBV5-1; D is possibly TRBD2 (6 bases). The V and J ends lost 0 bases and 4 bases respectively, with 13 bases between them. Looked up from germline, CDR1 is SGHRS and CDR2 is YFSETQ. This CDR3 has 15 amino acids. The DNA for the CDR3 is TGCGCCAGCAGCTTGGGGGGACTTCCCCCAGAGACCCAGTACTTC. Translated: CASSLGGLPPETQYF.

This clone was seen only a few times. The chain couples TRBV7-3 to TRBJ2-7, with a possible D match to TRBD2 (5 bases). The V gene's germline CDR1 is SGHTA and CDR2 FQGTGA. V was shortened by 0 bases and J by 5 bases, with 8 bases between the two germline ends. The CDR3 is made up of 13 amino acids. The CDR3 DNA reads TGTGCCAGCAGCTTAACGTTCGGGGACGAGCAGTACTTC. It codes for CASSLTFGDEQYF. The variable domain in full, with the rest retrieved from reference TRBV7-3 and TRBJ2-7, is GAGVSQTPSNKVTEKGKYVELRCDPISGHTALYWYRQSLGQGPEFLIYFQGTGAADDSGLPNDRFFAVRPEGSVSTLKIQRTERGDSAVYLCASSLTFGDEQYFGPGTRLTVT.

For the CDR3, the DNA is TGCAGCGCGAGTAGCGGGGGGGGAAATGAGCAGTTCTTC. It yields the protein CSASSGGGNEQFF. The rearrangement uses TRBV29-1 and TRBJ2-1; 11 nucleotides line up with TRBD2. The CDR3 is 13 amino acids. Trimming took 7 bases from V and 7 from J; bases not matched to a gene: 6. The germline CDR1 and CDR2 sequences are SQVTM and ANQGSEA.

The chain links TRBV28 to TRBJ2-7; 7 nucleotides agree with TRBD1. CDR3 length: 14 amino acids. CDR1 and CDR2 (germline): MDHEN, SYDVKM. Trimming cost V 3 bases and J 1 base; bases outside gene matches: 3. The CDR3 protein is CASSFPGQSYEQYF. The CDR3 DNA is TGTGCCAGCAGTTTTCCGGGACAGTCCTACGAGCAGTACTTC.

The table lists this clone with a count of one. The genes are TRBV18 and TRBJ2-7, with 11 bases aligning to TRBD1. The CDR3 loop spans 16 amino acids. With V trimmed by 0 bases and J by 4 bases, 5 bases remained unmatched. Germline V gene lookup returns CDR1 KGHSH and CDR2 LQKENI. The CDR3 loop is CASSPPWDRGNYEQYF. The CDR3 DNA reads TGTGCCAGCTCACCACCCTGGGACAGGGGGAATTACGAGCAGTACTTC.

The V and J genes are TRBV30 and TRBJ1-3; the D gene is possibly TRBD1 (5 bases). The V end was cut by 8 bases, the J end by 0 bases, with 14 bases between. The CDR3 covers 14 residues. Germline CDR1 is GTSNPN and CDR2 is SVGIG (reference sequence). This CDR3 is CARTDKSSGNTIYF. The CDR3 nucleotides are TGTGCCCGGACGGACAAGAGCTCTGGAAACACCATATATTTT.

This clone has only one observation. This sequence joins TRBV11-2 and TRBJ2-3; 8 positions match TRBD2. Germline V gene lookup returns CDR1 SGHAT and CDR2 FQNNGV. This CDR3 is built from 17 residues. Trimming took 0 bases from V and 5 from J; bases not matched to a gene: 10. CDR3: CASSLDRVGGAVDTQYF. The CDR3 bases are TGTGCCAGCAGCTTAGATCGGGTCGGGGGGGCCGTAGATACGCAGTATTTT.